These 6 T cell receptor beta chains originate from one sample sequenced in a study of naive and memory T cell subsets. The SP2 primer and nested alpha and beta constant region primers amplified ligated cDNA in four rounds. TCRdb reanalysed the UMI-ligation and nested PCR reads using MiXCR and keeps one entry per CDR3 protein. The profile shows more than 20,000 distinct CDR3 sequences, 6% of them singletons. Treatment of the sample: skin biopsy from PPD injection site in Mantoux-positive individual. The library had UMIs added by 3' ligation of an oligonucleotide to TCR cDNA. The sample in question was skin, obtained from a tuberculin skin test site. The receptors here all came from an adult in good health.

This clonotype was found a few times. The J gene is TRBJ2-5, the V gene TRBV7-2; D is possibly TRBD2 (6 bases). CDR1 and CDR2 (germline): SGHTA, FQGNSA. This CDR3 contains 14 residues. Trimming removed 0 bases from V and 6 bases from J, with 11 bases in between. The CDR3, as DNA: TGTGCCAGCAGCTTAGCGAGGGAGGCGAAGACCCAGTACTTC. Its translation: CASSLAREAKTQYF.

The sample holds many counts of this clonotype. The chain joins TRBV14 to TRBJ2-1, with D uncertain. The CDR3 runs 14 residues. V gave up 3 bases and J gave up 7 bases, with 13 bases separating them. Germline V lookup: CDR1 SGHDN, CDR2 FVKESK. CDR3 nucleotide sequence: TGTGCCAGCAGCCAGAAAACCCGCTTAAATGAGCAGTTCTTC. Protein sequence: CASSQKTRLNEQFF.

The genes are TRBV14 and TRBJ1-6; D not resolved. The CDR3 has 12 residues. CDR1 and CDR2 from the germline V gene are SGHDN and FVKESK. The V end lost 4 bases, the J end lost 5 bases, and 3 bases lay between the germline ends. The CDR3 DNA reads TGTGCCAGCAGCCTGAATAATTCACCCCTCCACTTT. Translating gives CASSLNNSPLHF.

Turning to this clonotype: A much bigger clone sits one base away, suggesting this may be a read error. V and J are TRBV27 and TRBJ1-5; 9 bases are shared with TRBD1. The J call may be incorrect, as the DNA end agrees better with TRBJ2-3. Germline CDR1 MNHEY, CDR2 SMNVEV (reference sequence). The CDR3 extends over 15 amino acids. CDR3 sequence reads: CASSLGTGRLEPQYF. The CDR3 nucleotides read TGTGCCAGCAGTTTAGGGACAGGGCGTTTGGAGCCCCAGTATTTT.

This clonotype showed up many times. The chain links TRBV4-2 to TRBJ2-7; TRBD2 agrees at 11 bases. Trimming cost V 1 base and J 0 bases; bases outside gene matches: 2. The length of the CDR3 is 16 residues. Germline CDR1 LGHNA, CDR2 YNFKEQ. The CDR3 sequence is CASSQVGTSGSYEQYF. The CDR3, as DNA: TGTGCCAGCAGCCAAGTTGGGACTAGCGGCTCCTACGAGCAGTACTTC.

This clonotype occurred a few times. The gene calls are TRBV5-4 and TRBJ2-3, with 9 positions matching TRBD2. The CDR3 runs 15 residues. From germline, CDR1 is SGHNT and CDR2 YYREEE (reference sequence). The J segment lost 4 bases and the V segment lost 2 bases, leaving 5 bases of the junction unmatched. This chain's CDR3 is CASSLDGLASDTQYF. The CDR3 bases are TGTGCCAGCAGCTTAGACGGACTAGCGTCAGATACGCAGTATTTT.